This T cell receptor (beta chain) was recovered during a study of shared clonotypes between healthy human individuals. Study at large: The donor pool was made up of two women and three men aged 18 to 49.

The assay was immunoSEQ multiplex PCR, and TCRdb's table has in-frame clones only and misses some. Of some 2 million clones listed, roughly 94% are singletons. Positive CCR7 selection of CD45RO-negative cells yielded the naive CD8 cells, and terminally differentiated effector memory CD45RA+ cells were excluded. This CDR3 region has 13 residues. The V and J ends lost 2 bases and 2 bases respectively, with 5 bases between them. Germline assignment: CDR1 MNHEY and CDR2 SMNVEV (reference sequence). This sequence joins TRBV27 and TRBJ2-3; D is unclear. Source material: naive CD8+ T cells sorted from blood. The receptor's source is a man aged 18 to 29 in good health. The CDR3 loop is CASSLTYTDTQYF. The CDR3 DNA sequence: TGTGCCAGCAGTTTAACCTACACAGATACGCAGTATTTT.